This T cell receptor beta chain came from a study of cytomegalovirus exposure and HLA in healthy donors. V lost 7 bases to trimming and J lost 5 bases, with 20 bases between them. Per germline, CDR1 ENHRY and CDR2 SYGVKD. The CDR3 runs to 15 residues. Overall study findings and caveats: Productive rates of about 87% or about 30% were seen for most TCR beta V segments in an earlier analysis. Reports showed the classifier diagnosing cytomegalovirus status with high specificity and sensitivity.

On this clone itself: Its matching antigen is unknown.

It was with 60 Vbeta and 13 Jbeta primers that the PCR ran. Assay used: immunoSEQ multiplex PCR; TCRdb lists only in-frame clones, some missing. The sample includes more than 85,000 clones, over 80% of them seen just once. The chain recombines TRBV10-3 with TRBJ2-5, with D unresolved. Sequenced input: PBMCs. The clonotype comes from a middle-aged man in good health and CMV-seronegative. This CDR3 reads CAITRGGSDRETQYF. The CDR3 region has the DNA TGTGCCATCACCCGTGGCGGTTCAGACCGGGAGACCCAGTACTTC.